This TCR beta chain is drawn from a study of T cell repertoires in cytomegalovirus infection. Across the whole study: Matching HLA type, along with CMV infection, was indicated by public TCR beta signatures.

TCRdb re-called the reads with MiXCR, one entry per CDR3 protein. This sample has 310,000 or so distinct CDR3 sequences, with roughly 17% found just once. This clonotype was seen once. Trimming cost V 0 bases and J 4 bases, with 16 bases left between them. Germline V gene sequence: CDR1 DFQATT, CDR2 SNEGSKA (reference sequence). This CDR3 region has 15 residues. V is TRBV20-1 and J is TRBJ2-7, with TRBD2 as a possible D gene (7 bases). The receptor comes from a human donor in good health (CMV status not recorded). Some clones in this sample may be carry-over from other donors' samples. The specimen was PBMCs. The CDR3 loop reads CSARDLVGGPYEQYF. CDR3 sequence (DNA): TGCAGTGCTAGAGATTTAGTGGGGGGGCCGTACGAGCAGTACTTC.